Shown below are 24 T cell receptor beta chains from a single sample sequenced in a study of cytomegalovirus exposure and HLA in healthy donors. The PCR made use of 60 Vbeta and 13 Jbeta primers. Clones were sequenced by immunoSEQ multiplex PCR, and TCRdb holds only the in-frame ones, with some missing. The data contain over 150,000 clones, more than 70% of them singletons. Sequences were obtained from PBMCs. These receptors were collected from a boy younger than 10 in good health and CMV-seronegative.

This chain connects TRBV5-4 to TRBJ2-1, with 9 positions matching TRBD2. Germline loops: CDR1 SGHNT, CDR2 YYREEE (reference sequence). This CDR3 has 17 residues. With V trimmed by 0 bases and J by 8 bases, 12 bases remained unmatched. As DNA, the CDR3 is TGTGCCAGCAGCTTGGTGTTGCGGCGGGAGGGCATCCATGAGCAGTTCTTC. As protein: CASSLVLRREGIHEQFF.

As DNA, the CDR3 is TGTGCCAGCAGTTTAGATGGGACTAGCGGGTTCTTGGATACGCAGTATTTT. Protein sequence: CASSLDGTSGFLDTQYF. The chain employs TRBV28 and TRBJ2-3; the match to TRBD2 covers 12 bases. This CDR3 comprises 17 residues. V shed 2 bases and J 6 bases; nucleotides not matched to a gene: 9. Germline V gene data show CDR1 as MDHEN and CDR2 as SYDVKM. The full variable domain, rest sourced from reference TRBV28 and TRBJ2-3, is DVKVTQSSRYLVKRTGEKVFLECVQDMDHENMFWYRQDPGLGLRLIYFSYDVKMKEKGDIPEGYSVSREKKERFSLILESASTNQTSMYLCASSLDGTSGFLDTQYFGPGTRLTVL.

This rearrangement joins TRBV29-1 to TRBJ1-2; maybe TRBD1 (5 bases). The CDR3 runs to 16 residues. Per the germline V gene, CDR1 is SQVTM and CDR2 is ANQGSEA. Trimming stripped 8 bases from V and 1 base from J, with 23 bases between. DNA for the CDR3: TGCAGCCCTCCGAGGACATTTCTCCCGATTAACTATGGCTACACCTTC. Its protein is CSPPRTFLPINYGYTF.

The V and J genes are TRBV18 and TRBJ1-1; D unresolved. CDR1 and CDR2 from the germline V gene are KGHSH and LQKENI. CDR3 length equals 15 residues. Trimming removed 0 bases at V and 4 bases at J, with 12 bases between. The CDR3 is CASSPPAAGFTEAFF. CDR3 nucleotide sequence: TGTGCCAGCTCACCACCGGCCGCAGGTTTCACTGAAGCTTTCTTT.

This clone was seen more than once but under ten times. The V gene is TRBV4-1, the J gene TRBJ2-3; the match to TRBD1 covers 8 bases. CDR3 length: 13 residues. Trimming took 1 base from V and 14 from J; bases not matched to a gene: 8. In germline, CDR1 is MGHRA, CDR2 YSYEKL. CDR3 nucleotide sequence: TGCGCCAGCAGCCAAGGGACAGGGACTGTACGGTATTTT. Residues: CASSQGTGTVRYF.

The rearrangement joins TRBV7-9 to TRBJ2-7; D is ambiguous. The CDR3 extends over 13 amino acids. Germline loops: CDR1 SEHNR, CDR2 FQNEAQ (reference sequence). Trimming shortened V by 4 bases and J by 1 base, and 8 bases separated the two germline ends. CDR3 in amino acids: CASSYGSSYEQYF. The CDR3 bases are TGTGCCAGCAGCTACGGGTCTTCCTACGAGCAGTACTTC.

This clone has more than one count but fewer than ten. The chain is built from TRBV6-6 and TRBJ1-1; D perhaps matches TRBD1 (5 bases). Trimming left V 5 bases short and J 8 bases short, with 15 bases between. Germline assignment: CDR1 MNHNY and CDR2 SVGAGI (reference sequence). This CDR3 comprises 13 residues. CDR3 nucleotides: TGTGCCAGCAGTCAGAACCACAACAGGGAAGCTTTCTTT. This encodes CASSQNHNREAFF.

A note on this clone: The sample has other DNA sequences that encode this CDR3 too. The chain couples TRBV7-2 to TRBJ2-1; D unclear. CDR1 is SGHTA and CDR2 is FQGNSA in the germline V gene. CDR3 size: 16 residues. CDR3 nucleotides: TGTGCTAGCCAGTCAGTACGCCAAAGCTCCTACAATGAGCAGTTCTTC. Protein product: CASQSVRQSSYNEQFF. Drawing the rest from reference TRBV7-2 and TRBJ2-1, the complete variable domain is GAGVSQSPSNKVTEKGKDVELRCDPISGHTALYWYRQSLGQGLEFLIYFQGNSAPDKSGLPSDRFSAERTGGSVSTLTIQRTQQEDSAVYLCASQSVRQSSYNEQFFGPGTRLTVL.

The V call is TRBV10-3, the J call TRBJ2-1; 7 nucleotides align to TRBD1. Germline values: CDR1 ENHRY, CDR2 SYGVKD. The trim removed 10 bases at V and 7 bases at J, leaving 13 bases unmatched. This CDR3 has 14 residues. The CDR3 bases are TGTGCCAGTTCCGGGACAGAGACTGATAATGAGCAGTTCTTC. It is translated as CASSGTETDNEQFF.

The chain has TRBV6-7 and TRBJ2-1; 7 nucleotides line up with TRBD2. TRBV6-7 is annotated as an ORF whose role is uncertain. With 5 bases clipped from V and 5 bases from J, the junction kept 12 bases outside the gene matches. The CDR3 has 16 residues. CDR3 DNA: TGTGCCAGCAGTGACCTGACTAGCCGAGTCCACAATGAGCAGTTCTTC. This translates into CASSDLTSRVHNEQFF.

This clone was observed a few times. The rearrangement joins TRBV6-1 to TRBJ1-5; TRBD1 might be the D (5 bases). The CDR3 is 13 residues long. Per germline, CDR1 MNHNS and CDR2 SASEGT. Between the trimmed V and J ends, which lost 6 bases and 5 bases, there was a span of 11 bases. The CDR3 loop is CASRYLQDQPQHF. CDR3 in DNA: TGTGCCAGCAGATACCTACAGGATCAGCCCCAGCATTTT.

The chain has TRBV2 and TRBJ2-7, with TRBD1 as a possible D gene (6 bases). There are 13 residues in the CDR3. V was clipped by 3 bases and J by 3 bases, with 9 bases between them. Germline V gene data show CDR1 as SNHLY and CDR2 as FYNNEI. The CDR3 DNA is TGTGCCAGCAGTGAGCTACAGGGCTACGAGCAGTACTTC. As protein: CASSELQGYEQYF.

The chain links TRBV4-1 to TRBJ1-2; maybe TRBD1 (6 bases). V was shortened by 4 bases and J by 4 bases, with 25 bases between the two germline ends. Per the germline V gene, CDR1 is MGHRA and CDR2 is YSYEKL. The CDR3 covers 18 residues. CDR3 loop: CASSPTYRTREGGYGYTF. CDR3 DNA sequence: TGCGCCAGCAGCCCCACCTATAGAACGAGGGAGGGGGGCTATGGCTACACCTTC.

CDR3 nucleotide sequence: TGTGCCTGGAGTGGATCGGGACTAGCGGGCACCGGGGAGCTGTTTTTT. It specifies CAWSGSGLAGTGELFF. The chain carries TRBV30 and TRBJ2-2; 12 positions agree with TRBD2. V was clipped by 1 base and J by 4 bases; unmatched bases: 4. This CDR3 is 16 amino acids long. Germline CDR1 reads GTSNPN; CDR2 reads SVGIG (reference sequence).

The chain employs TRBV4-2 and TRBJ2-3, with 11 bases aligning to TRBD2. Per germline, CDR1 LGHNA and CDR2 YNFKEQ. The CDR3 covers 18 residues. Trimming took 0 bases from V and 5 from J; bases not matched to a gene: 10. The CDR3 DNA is TGTGCCAGCAGCCAAGATCCGGGGCTAGCGGGAGGTGAAGATACGCAGTATTTT. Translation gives CASSQDPGLAGGEDTQYF.

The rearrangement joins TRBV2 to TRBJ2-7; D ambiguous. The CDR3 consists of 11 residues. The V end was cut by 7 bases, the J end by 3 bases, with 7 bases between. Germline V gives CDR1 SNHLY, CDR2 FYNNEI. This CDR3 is CASTDLYEQYF. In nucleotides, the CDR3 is TGTGCCAGCACAGATCTCTACGAGCAGTACTTC.

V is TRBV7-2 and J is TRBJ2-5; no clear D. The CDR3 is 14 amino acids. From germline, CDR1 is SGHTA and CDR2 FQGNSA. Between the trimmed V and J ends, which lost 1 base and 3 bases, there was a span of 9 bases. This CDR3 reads CASSLGLNKETQYF. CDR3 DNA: TGTGCCAGCAGCTTAGGACTTAACAAAGAGACCCAGTACTTC. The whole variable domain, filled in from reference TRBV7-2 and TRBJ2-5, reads GAGVSQSPSNKVTEKGKDVELRCDPISGHTALYWYRQSLGQGLEFLIYFQGNSAPDKSGLPSDRFSAERTGGSVSTLTIQRTQQEDSAVYLCASSLGLNKETQYFGPGTRLLVL.

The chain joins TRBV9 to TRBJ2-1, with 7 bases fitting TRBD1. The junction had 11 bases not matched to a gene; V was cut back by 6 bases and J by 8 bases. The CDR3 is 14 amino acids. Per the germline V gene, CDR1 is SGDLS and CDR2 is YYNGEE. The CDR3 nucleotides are TGTGCCAGCAAAAGCTCTGCCGGGACAGATGAGCAGTTCTTC. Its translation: CASKSSAGTDEQFF.

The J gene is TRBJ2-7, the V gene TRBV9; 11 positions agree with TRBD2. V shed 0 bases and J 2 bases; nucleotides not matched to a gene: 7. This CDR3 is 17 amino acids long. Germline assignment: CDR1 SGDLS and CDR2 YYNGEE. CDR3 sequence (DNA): TGTGCCAGCAGCGTAGGGGCGGGGACTAGCGGTCCCTACGAGCAGTACTTC. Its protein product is CASSVGAGTSGPYEQYF.

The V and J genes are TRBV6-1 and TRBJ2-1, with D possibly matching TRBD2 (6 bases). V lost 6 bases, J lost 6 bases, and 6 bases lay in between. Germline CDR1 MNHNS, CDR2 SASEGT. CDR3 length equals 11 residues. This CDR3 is CASRLANEQFF. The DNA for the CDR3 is TGTGCCAGCAGACTAGCCAATGAGCAGTTCTTC.

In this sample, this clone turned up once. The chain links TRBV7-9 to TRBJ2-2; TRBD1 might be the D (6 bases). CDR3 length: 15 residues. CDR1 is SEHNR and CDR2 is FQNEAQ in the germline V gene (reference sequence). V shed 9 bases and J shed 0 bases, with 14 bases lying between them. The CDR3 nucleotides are TGTGCCAGTAGACCAGGGGATCCGAACACCGGGGAGCTGTTTTTT. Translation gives CASRPGDPNTGELFF.

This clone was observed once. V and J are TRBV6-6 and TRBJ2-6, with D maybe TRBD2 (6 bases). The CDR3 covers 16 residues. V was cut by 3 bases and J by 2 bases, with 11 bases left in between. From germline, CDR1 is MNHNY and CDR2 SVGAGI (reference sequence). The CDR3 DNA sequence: TGTGCCAGCAGTTATGGGGACTTAACTGGGGCCAACGTCCTGACTTTC. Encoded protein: CASSYGDLTGANVLTF.

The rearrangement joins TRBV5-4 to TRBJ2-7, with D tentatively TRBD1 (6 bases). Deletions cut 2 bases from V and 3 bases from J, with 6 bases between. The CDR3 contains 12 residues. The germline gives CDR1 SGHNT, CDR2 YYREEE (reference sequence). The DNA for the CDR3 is TGTGCCAGCAGCTTACAGGGCTACGAGCAGTACTTC. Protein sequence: CASSLQGYEQYF.

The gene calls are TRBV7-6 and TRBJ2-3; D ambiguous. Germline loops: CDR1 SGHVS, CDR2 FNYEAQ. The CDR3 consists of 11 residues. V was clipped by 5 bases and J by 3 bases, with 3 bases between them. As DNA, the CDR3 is TGTGCCAGCAGCCAAACAGATACGCAGTATTTT. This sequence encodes CASSQTDTQYF.